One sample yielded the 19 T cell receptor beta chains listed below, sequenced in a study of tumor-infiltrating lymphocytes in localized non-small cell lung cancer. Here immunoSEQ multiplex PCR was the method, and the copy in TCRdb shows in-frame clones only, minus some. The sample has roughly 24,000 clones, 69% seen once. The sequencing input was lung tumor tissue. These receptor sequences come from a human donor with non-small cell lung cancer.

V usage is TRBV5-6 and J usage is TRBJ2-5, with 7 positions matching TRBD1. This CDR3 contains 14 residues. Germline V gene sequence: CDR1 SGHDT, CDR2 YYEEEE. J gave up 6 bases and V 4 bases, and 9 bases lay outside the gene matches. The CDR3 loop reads CASSVTGFAKTQYF. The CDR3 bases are TGTGCCAGCAGCGTGACAGGGTTTGCGAAGACCCAGTACTTC.

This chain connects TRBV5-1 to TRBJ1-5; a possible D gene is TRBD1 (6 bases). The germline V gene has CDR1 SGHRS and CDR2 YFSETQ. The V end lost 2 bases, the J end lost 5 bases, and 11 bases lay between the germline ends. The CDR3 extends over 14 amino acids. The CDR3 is CASSLDRLDQPQHF. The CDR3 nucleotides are TGCGCCAGCAGCTTAGACAGGCTGGATCAGCCCCAGCATTTT.

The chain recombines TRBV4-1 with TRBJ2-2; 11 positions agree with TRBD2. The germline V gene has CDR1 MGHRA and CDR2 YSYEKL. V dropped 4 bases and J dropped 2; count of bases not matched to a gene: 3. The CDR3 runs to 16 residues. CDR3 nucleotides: TGCGCCAGCAGCCTCGGACTAGCGGGCAACACCGGGGAGCTGTTTTTT. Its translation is CASSLGLAGNTGELFF.

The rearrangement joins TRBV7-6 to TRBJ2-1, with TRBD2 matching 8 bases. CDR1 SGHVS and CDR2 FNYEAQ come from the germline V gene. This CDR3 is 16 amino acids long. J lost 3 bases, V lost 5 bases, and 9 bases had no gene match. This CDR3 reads CASSPRGTSGYNEQFF. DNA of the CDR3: TGTGCCAGCAGCCCCAGGGGCACTAGCGGCTACAATGAGCAGTTCTTC.

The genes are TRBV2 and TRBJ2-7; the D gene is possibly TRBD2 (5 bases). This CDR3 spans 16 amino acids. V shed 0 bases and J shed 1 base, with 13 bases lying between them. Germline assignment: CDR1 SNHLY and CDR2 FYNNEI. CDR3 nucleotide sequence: TGTGCCAGCAGTGAAGCGCCTACCCGGGGTTCCTACGAGCAGTACTTC. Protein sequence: CASSEAPTRGSYEQYF.

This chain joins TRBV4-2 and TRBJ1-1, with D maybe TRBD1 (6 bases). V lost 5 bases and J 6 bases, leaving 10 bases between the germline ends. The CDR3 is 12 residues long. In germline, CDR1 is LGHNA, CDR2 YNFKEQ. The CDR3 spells CASSLRGAEAFF. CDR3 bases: TGTGCCAGCAGCTTGAGGGGGGCTGAAGCTTTCTTT.

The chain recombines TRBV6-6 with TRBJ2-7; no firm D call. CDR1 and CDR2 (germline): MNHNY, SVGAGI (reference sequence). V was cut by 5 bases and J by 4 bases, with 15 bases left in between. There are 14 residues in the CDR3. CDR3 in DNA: TGTGCCAGCAGTAGGCCCCAAGAGAGGTACGAGCAGTACTTC. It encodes CASSRPQERYEQYF.

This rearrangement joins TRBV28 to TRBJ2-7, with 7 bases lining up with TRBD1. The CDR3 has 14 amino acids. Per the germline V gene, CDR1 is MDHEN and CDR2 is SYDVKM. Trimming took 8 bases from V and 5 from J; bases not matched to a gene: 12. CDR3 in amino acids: CASGRQGLSHEQYF. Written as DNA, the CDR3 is TGTGCCAGCGGCCGACAGGGTTTATCCCACGAGCAGTACTTC.

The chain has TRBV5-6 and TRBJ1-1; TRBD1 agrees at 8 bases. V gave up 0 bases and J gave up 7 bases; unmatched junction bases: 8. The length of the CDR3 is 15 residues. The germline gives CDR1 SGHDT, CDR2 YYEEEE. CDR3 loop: CASSLDPGGLGEAFF. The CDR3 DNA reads TGTGCCAGCAGCTTGGATCCAGGGGGCTTAGGTGAAGCTTTCTTT.

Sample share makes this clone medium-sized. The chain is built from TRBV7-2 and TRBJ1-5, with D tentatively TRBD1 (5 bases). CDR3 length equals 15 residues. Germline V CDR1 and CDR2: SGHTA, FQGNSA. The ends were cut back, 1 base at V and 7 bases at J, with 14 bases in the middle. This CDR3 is CASSLDQGLGQPQHF. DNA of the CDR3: TGTGCCAGCAGCTTAGATCAGGGTCTGGGCCAGCCCCAGCATTTT.

The CDR3 sequence is CASSEAQGALYYEAFF. CDR3 DNA sequence: TGTGCCAGCAGTGAAGCCCAGGGCGCCCTTTACTATGAAGCTTTCTTT. The V and J genes are TRBV6-1 and TRBJ1-1, with a tentative D call TRBD1 (5 bases). This CDR3 has 16 residues. V was trimmed by 0 bases and J by 7 bases, leaving 18 bases between them. Looked up from germline, CDR1 is MNHNS and CDR2 is SASEGT.

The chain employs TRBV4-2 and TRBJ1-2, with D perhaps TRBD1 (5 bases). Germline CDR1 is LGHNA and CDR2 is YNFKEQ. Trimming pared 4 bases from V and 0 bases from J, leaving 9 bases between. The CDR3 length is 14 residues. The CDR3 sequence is CASSPGTSNYGYTF. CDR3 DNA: TGTGCCAGCAGCCCTGGGACTTCTAACTATGGCTACACCTTC.

The chain's CDR3 is CASSVGSGGSEKLFF. The CDR3 bases are TGTGCCAGCAGCGTAGGTTCAGGGGGCAGTGAAAAACTGTTTTTT. The chain employs TRBV9 and TRBJ1-4, with 8 bases identical to TRBD1. Trimming cost V 0 bases and J 7 bases; bases outside gene matches: 5. CDR1 and CDR2 (germline): SGDLS, YYNGEE. This CDR3 has 15 residues.

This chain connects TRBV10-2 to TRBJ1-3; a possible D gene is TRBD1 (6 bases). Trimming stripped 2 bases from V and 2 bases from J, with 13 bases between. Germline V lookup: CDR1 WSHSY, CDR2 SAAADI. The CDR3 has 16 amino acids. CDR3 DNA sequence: TGCGCCAGCAGTGAGATGGGCAGGGGAGCTGGAAACACCATATATTTT. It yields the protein CASSEMGRGAGNTIYF.

CDR3 residues: CASSLRSGAPYEQYF. The CDR3, as DNA: TGTGCCAGCAGTCTTCGTAGCGGGGCTCCCTACGAGCAGTACTTC. The V call is TRBV28, the J call TRBJ2-7, with 8 bases matching TRBD2. This CDR3 is built from 15 residues. Trimming removed 5 bases from V and 2 bases from J; junction bases left unmatched: 8. The germline V gene encodes CDR1 MDHEN and CDR2 SYDVKM.

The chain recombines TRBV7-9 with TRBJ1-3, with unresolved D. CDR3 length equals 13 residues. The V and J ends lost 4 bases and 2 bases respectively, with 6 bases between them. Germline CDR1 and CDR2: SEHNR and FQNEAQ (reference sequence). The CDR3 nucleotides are TGTGCCAGCAGCTCCATTGCTGGAAACACCATATATTTT. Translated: CASSSIAGNTIYF.

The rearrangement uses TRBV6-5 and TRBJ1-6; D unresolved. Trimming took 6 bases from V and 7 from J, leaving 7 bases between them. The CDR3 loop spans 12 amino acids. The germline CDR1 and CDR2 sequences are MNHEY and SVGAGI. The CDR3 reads CASSEVNSPLHF. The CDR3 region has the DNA TGTGCCAGCAGCGAAGTGAATTCACCCCTCCACTTT.

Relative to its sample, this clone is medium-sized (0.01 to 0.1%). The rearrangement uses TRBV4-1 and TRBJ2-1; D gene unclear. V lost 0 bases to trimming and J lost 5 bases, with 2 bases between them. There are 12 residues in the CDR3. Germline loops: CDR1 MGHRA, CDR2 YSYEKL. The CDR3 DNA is TGCGCCAGCAGCCAAGAAAACAATGAGCAGTTCTTC. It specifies CASSQENNEQFF.

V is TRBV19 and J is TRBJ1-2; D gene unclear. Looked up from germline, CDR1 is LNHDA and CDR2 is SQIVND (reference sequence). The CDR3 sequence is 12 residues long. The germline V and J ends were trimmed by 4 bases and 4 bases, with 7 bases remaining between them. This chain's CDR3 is CASSTPRYGYTF. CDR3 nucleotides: TGTGCCAGTAGTACCCCGCGCTATGGCTACACCTTC.